A selection of T cell receptor beta chains follows, all from one sample in a study of cytotoxic CD8 clonotypes in ibrutinib-treated CLL. This table comes from immunoSEQ multiplex PCR, and its TCRdb copy is limited to in-frame clones, with some not included. The sample includes hundreds of thousands of clones, about three quarters seen only once; the top ten take roughly 14%. This material consisted of PBMCs, taken after 24 months of ibrutinib treatment. These receptors came from a human donor with chronic lymphocytic leukemia. Each CDR3 is given with its conserved first and last residue. The D gene is left open where the match is weak. Expanded clones get a size class; other rows say once, few or many, or leave the size out.

j_call d_call v_call clone_size cdr3_aa cdr3_nt
TRBJ2-7 . TRBV5-1 once CASSLRTDIYEQYF TGCGCCAGCAGCTTGCGAACAGATATCTACGAGCAGTACTTC
TRBJ1-2 . TRBV5-1 once CASSFGQMEHLSTF TGCGCCAGCAGCTTTGGACAGATGGAACACCTTTCCACCTTC
TRBJ1-2 TRBD1 TRBV7-9 . CASSDTGEVGYTF TGTGCCAGCAGCGATACAGGGGAAGTTGGCTACACCTTC
TRBJ2-7 TRBD2 TRBV5-1 . CASSPAGLAGAYEQYF TGCGCCAGCAGCCCAGCGGGACTAGCGGGAGCCTACGAGCAGTACTTC
TRBJ2-3 TRBD1 TRBV6-5 . CASRDRGTDTQYF TGTGCCAGCAGAGACAGGGGGACAGATACGCAGTATTTT
TRBJ2-1 . TRBV13 . CASSLEATPYNEQFF TGTGCCAGCAGCTTAGAAGCGACGCCCTACAATGAGCAGTTCTTC
TRBJ2-2 . TRBV18 few CASSLTTNTGELFF TGTGCCAGCTCACTAACTACGAACACCGGGGAGCTGTTTTTT
TRBJ2-7 TRBD1 TRBV4-1 . CASSQDEGTAYYHSYEQYF TGCGCCAGCAGCCAAGATGAGGGGACAGCGTATTATCACTCCTACGAGCAGTACTTC
TRBJ2-3 . TRBV10-3 . CAISEGGTIDTQYF TGTGCCATCAGTGAGGGGGGGACAATAGATACGCAGTATTTT
TRBJ2-1 TRBD2 TRBV11-2 . CASSALAGGPYNEQFF TGTGCCAGCAGCGCGCTAGCGGGGGGACCTTACAATGAGCAGTTCTTC
TRBJ1-4 TRBD1 TRBV9 . CASSSDTGGNEKLFF TGTGCCAGCAGCTCAGACACAGGGGGTAATGAAAAACTGTTTTTT
TRBJ2-3 . TRBV5-1 . CASSLGADGTDTQYF TGCGCCAGCAGCTTGGGCGCGGATGGTACGGATACGCAGTATTTT
TRBJ2-5 TRBD2 TRBV6-6 . CASRVAGGIETQYF TGTGCCAGCAGAGTAGCGGGAGGTATAGAGACCCAGTACTTC
TRBJ1-2 . TRBV9 . CASTGQSLYYGYTF TGTGCCAGCACCGGACAGAGCCTCTACTATGGCTACACCTTC
TRBJ1-2 . TRBV25-1 . CASSDPPDSGYTF TGTGCCAGCAGTGACCCGCCCGACTCGGGCTACACCTTC
TRBJ2-3 . TRBV7-2 . CASSSGMKDTQYF TGTGCCAGCAGTTCCGGTATGAAAGATACGCAGTATTTT